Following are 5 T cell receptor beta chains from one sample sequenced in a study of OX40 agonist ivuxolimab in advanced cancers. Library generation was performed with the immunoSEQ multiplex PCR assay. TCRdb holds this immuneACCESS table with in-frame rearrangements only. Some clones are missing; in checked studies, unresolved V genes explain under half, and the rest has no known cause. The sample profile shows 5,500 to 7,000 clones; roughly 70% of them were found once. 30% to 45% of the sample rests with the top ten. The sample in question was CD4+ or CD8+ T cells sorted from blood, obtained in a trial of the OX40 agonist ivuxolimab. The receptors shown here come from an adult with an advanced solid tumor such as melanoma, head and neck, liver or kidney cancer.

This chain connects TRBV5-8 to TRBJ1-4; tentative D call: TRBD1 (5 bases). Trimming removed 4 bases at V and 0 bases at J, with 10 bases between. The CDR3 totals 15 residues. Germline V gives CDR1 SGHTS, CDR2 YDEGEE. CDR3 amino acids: CASSLDRTTNEKLFF. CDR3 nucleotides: TGTGCCAGCAGCCTAGACAGAACAACTAATGAAAAACTGTTTTTT.

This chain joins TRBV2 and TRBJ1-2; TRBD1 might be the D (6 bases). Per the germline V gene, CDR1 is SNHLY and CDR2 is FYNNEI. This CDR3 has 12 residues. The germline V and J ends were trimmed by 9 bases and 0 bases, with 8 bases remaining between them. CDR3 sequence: CARDSTNYGYTF. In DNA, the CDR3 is TGTGCCAGGGACAGTACTAACTATGGCTACACCTTC. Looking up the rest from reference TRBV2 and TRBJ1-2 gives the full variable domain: EPEVTQTPSHQVTQMGQEVILRCVPISNHLYFYWYRQILGQKVEFLVSFYNNEISEKSEIFDDQFSVERPDGSNFTLKIRSTKLEDSAMYFCARDSTNYGYTFGSGTRLTVV.

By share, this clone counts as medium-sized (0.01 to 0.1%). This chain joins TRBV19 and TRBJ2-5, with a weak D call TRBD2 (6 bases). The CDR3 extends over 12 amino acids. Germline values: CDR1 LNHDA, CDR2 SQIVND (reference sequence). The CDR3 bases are TGTGCAACGGGGGATGGGCAAGAGACCCAGTACTTC. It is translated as CATGDGQETQYF.

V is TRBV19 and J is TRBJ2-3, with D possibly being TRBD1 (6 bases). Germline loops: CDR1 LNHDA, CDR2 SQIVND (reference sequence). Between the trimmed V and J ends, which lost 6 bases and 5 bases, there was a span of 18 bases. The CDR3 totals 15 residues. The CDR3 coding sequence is TGTGCCAGTAGGGAAGAGACAGGTTCACGAGATACGCAGTATTTT. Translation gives CASREETGSRDTQYF.

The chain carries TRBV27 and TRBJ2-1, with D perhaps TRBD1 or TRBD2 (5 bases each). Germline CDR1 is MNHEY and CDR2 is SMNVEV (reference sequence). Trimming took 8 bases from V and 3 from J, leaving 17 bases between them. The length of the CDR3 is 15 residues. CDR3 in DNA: TGTGCCAGCCGAAGTGGGGGACCGGGCTACAATGAGCAGTTCTTC. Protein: CASRSGGPGYNEQFF.